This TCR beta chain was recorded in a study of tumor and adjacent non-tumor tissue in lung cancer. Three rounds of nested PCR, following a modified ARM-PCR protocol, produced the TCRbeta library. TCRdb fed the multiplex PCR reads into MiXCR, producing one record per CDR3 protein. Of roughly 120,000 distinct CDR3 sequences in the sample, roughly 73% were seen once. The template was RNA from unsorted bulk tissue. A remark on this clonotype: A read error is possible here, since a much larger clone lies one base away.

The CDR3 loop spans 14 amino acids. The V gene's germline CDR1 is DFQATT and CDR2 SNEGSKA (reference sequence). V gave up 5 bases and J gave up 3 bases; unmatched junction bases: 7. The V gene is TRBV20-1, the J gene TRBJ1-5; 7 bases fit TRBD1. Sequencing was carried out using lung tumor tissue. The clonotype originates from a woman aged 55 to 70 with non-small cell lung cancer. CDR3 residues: CSAGVGTVNQPQHF. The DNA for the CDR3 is TGCAGTGCTGGAGTAGGGACAGTCAATCAGCCCCAGCATTTT.